The clone carrying this T cell receptor (beta chain) appeared once. Its cognate antigen is unknown. This could be a read error, since a much larger clone is one nucleotide away. The sample is drawn from a study of T cells in Graves' hyperthyroidism and ophthalmopathy. General study findings and limits: Blood also contained most expanded thyroid clonotypes above 0.001.

V trimming: 8 bases; J trimming: 4 bases; junction bases outside the gene matches: 5. In germline, CDR1 is LGHDT, CDR2 YNNKEL (reference sequence). This CDR3 is built from 12 residues. From RNA transcripts, TCR beta CDR3 regions were amplified. The TCR CDR3 was amplified in a first-round RT-PCR using the HTBI primer set. MiXCR, applied by TCRdb to the multiplex PCR reads, yields one record per CDR3 protein. The sample lists 300,000 to 350,000 distinct CDR3 sequences, more than 11% seen once, with about 26% in the top ten. Sequencing was carried out using blood. This clonotype was sampled from a woman in her twenties or thirties with Graves' hyperthyroidism. The V call is TRBV3-1, the J call TRBJ2-7; TRBD2 agrees at 7 bases. The CDR3 sequence is CASSWEGYEQYF. In DNA form, the CDR3 reads TGTGCCAGCTCCTGGGAGGGTTACGAGCAGTACTTC.